Listed here are 6 T cell receptor beta chains from one sample, sequenced in a study of cytomegalovirus exposure and HLA in healthy donors. Vbeta (60) and Jbeta (13) primers were used in the PCR. Clones were read by immunoSEQ multiplex PCR, and TCRdb kept only the in-frame ones, dropping some. The table records 150,000 to 200,000 clones, roughly 79% of them present only once. Sequencing used PBMCs. These receptors all stem from a woman under 40 in good health and CMV-seropositive.

The chain joins TRBV2 to TRBJ1-1; 12 nucleotides match TRBD1. After removal of 4 bases from V and 1 base from J, the junction contained 19 bases not matched to a gene. The V gene's germline CDR1 is SNHLY and CDR2 FYNNEI. The CDR3 sequence is 21 residues long. The CDR3 DNA reads as TGTGCCAGCAGTGGACGTCGGGACAGGGGGCGCGATCCCCGAAGGAACACTGAAGCTTTCTTT. This gives the protein CASSGRRDRGRDPRRNTEAFF.

Note on this clone: The CDR3 end shows no conserved phenylalanine or tryptophan, and so a read error is likely. V and J are TRBV28 and TRBJ2-4; 10 positions match TRBD1. This CDR3 region has 15 residues. J gave up 6 bases and V 4 bases, and 6 bases lay outside the gene matches. The germline CDR1 and CDR2 sequences are MDHEN and SYDVKM. The CDR3 protein is CASSSTGGAINIQYL. CDR3 DNA: TGTGCCAGCAGTTCGACAGGGGGCGCGATAAACATTCAGTACCTC.

This chain uses TRBV6-1 with TRBJ2-7; a weak D match, TRBD2 (6 bases). CDR3 size: 15 residues. In germline, CDR1 is MNHNS, CDR2 SASEGT. The ends were cut back, 4 bases at V and 0 bases at J, with 13 bases in the middle. This CDR3 is CASSVIRESSYEQYF. The CDR3 region has the DNA TGTGCCAGCAGTGTTATACGGGAGAGCTCCTACGAGCAGTACTTC.

This clone is medium-sized. Other DNA sequences within the sample encode an identical CDR3. V gene TRBV9 combines with J gene TRBJ2-7, with TRBD2 as a possible D gene (6 bases). The germline V and J ends were trimmed by 1 base and 1 base, with 9 bases remaining between them. This CDR3 has 14 residues. Germline lookup yields CDR1 SGDLS and CDR2 YYNGEE. DNA of the CDR3: TGTGCCAGCAGCGTATCTCGGGGGTCCTACGAGCAGTACTTC. Encoded protein: CASSVSRGSYEQYF.

The V and J genes are TRBV18 and TRBJ2-7; 8 bases are a match to TRBD1. Trimming took 8 bases from V and 3 from J; bases not matched to a gene: 9. The CDR3 has 14 residues. Germline values: CDR1 KGHSH, CDR2 LQKENI. As DNA, the CDR3 is TGTGCCAGCACGGGACAGGCGGCTGACTACGAGCAGTACTTC. Translation: CASTGQAADYEQYF.

The rearrangement joins TRBV5-1 to TRBJ1-1; TRBD1 might be the D (6 bases). The CDR3 has 15 residues. V was trimmed by 4 bases and J by 1 base, leaving 14 bases between them. CDR1 and CDR2 (germline): SGHRS, YFSETQ. CDR3 sequence: CASSHPGQTNTEAFF. CDR3 in DNA: TGCGCCAGCAGCCATCCCGGACAGACGAACACTGAAGCTTTCTTT. The variable domain in full, with the rest retrieved from reference TRBV5-1 and TRBJ1-1, is KAGVTQTPRYLIKTRGQQVTLSCSPISGHRSVSWYQQTPGQGLQFLFEYFSETQRNKGNFPGRFSGRQFSNSRSEMNVSTLELGDSALYLCASSHPGQTNTEAFFGQGTRLTVV.